This TCR beta chain was found in a study of OX40 agonist ivuxolimab in advanced cancers. About the study: Ivuxolimab, an agonistic anti-OX40 (CD134) antibody, was given to patients. A mean age of roughly 60 years, range roughly 23 to 85, was recorded, and approximately 79% were male.

Libraries were prepared by immunoSEQ multiplex PCR; TCRdb keeps only in-frame clonotypes and omits some of them. Among 75,000 to 80,000 clones, around four fifths were seen once, and the ten largest hold around 2%. The timepoints at which blood was sampled were baseline, cycle 4 day 1, and cycle 7 day 1. The CDR3 runs to 15 residues. V gave up 3 bases and J gave up 6 bases; unmatched junction bases: 9. The germline gives CDR1 KGHSH, CDR2 LQKENI. With regard to this clone: The target antigen is unknown.

Whole-study results and caveats: Average numbers of expanded clones were greater in CD8+ T cells than in CD4+.

This material consisted of CD4+ or CD8+ T cells sorted from blood, taken in a trial of the OX40 agonist ivuxolimab. This receptor was obtained from an adult with an advanced solid tumor such as melanoma, head and neck, liver or kidney cancer. The V gene is TRBV18, the J gene TRBJ1-2; 8 bases align to TRBD1. CDR3 DNA: TGTGCCAGCTCACCGATGGACAGGGTAGGGAATGGCTACACCTTC. It specifies CASSPMDRVGNGYTF.